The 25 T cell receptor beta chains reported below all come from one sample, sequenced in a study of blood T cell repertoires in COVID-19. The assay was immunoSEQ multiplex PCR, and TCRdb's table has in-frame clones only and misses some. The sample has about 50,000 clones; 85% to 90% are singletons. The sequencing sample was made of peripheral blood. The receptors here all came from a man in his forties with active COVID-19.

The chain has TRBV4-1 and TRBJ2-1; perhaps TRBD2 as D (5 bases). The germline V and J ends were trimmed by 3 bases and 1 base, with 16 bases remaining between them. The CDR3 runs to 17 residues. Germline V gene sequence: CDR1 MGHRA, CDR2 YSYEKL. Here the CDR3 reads CASSHPAASPSYNEQFF. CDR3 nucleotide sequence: TGCGCCAGCAGCCACCCAGCGGCGAGCCCTTCCTACAATGAGCAGTTCTTC.

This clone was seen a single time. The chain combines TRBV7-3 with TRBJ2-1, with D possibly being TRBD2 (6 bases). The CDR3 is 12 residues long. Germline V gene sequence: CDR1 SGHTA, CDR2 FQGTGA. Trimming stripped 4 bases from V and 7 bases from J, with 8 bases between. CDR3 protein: CASSWDLNEQFF. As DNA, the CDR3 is TGTGCCAGCAGCTGGGACTTGAATGAGCAGTTCTTC.

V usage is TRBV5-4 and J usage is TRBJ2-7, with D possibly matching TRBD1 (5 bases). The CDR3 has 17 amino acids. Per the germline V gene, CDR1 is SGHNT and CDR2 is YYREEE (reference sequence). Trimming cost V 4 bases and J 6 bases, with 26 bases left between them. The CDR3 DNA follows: TGTGCCAGCAGCCGGGCCGGGCAGGGTCTCGCATCCCCCGAGCAGTACTTC. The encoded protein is CASSRAGQGLASPEQYF.

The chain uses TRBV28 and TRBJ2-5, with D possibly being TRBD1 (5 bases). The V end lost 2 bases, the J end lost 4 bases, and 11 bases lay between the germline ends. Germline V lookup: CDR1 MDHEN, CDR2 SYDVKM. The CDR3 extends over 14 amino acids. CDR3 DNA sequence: TGTGCCAGCAGTTTAACACAGGTACTAGAGACCCAGTACTTC. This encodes CASSLTQVLETQYF.

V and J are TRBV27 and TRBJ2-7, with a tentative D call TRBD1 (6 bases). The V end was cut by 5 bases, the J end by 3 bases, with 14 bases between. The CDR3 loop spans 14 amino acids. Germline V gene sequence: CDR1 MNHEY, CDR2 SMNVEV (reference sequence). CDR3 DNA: TGTGCCAGCAGTGACGGATGGGGGCGCTACGAGCAGTACTTC. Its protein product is CASSDGWGRYEQYF.

The CDR3 DNA reads as TGTGCCAGCAGCCCATATACTTCGGGACATCTTAACACCGGGGAGCTGTTTTTT. It specifies CASSPYTSGHLNTGELFF. The chain joins TRBV7-3 to TRBJ2-2, with a possible D match to TRBD1 (6 bases). The germline V gene encodes CDR1 SGHTA and CDR2 FQGTGA. Between the trimmed V and J ends, which lost 5 bases and 2 bases, there was a span of 21 bases. The CDR3 has 18 amino acids. Full variable domain (outside the CDR3, taken from reference TRBV7-3 and TRBJ2-2): GAGVSQTPSNKVTEKGKYVELRCDPISGHTALYWYRQSLGQGPEFLIYFQGTGAADDSGLPNDRFFAVRPEGSVSTLKIQRTERGDSAVYLCASSPYTSGHLNTGELFFGEGSRLTVL.

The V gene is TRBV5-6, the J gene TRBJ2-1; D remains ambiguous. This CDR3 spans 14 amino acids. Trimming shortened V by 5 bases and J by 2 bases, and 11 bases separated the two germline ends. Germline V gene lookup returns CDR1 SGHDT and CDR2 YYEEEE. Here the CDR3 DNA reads TGTGCCAGCAGGGCCGTACACCCCTACAATGAGCAGTTCTTC. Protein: CASRAVHPYNEQFF.

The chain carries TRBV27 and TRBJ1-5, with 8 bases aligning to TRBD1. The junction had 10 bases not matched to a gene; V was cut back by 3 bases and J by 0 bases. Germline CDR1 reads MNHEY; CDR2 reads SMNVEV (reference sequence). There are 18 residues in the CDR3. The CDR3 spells CASSLTGAPSYSNQPQHF. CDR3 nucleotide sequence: TGTGCCAGCAGTTTGACAGGGGCCCCATCATATAGCAATCAGCCCCAGCATTTT.

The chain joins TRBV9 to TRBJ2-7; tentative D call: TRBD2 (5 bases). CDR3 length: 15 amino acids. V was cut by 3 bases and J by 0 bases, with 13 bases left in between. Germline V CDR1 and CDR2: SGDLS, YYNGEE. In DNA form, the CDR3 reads TGTGCCAGCAGCGCGGACTTGAACCCCTCCTACGAGCAGTACTTC. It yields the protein CASSADLNPSYEQYF.

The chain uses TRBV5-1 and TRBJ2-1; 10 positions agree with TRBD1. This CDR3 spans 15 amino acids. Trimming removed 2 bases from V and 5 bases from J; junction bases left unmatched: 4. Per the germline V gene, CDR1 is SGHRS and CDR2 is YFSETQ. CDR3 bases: TGCGCCAGCAGCTTAGGGACAGGGGCTAACAATGAGCAGTTCTTC. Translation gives CASSLGTGANNEQFF. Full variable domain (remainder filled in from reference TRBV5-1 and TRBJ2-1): KAGVTQTPRYLIKTRGQQVTLSCSPISGHRSVSWYQQTPGQGLQFLFEYFSETQRNKGNFPGRFSGRQFSNSRSEMNVSTLELGDSALYLCASSLGTGANNEQFFGPGTRLTVL.

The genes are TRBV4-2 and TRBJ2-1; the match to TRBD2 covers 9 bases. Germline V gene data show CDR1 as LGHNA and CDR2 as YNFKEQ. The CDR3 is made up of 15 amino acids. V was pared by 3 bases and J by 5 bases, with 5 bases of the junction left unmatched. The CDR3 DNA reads TGTGCCAGCAGCCACGTAGCGGGAGCTAACAATGAGCAGTTCTTC. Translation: CASSHVAGANNEQFF.

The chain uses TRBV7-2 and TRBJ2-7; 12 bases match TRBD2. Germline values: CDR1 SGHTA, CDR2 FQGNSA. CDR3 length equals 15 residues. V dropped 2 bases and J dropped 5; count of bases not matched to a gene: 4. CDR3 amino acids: CASSLQTSGSDEQYF. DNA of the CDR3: TGTGCCAGCAGCTTACAGACTAGCGGGAGCGACGAGCAGTACTTC. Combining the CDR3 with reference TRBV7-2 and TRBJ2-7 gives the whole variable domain GAGVSQSPSNKVTEKGKDVELRCDPISGHTALYWYRQSLGQGLEFLIYFQGNSAPDKSGLPSDRFSAERTGGSVSTLTIQRTQQEDSAVYLCASSLQTSGSDEQYFGPGTRLTVT.

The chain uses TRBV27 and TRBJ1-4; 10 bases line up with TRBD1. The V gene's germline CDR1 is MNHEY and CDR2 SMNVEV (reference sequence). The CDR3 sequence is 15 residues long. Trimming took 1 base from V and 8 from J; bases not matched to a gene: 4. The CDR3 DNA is TGTGCCAGCAGTTTATATGGGACAGGGGAAGAAAAACTGTTTTTT. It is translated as CASSLYGTGEEKLFF.

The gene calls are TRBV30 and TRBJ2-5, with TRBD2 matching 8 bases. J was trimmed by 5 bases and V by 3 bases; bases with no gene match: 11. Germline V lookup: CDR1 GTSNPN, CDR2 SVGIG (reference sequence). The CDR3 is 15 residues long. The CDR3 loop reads CAWRTAGTRGETQYF. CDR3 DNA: TGTGCCTGGAGAACCGCCGGGACTAGAGGGGAGACCCAGTACTTC. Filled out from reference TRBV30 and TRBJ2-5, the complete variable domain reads SQTIHQWPATLVQPVGSPLSLECTVEGTSNPNLYWYRQAAGRGLQLLFYSVGIGQISSEVPQNLSASRPQDRQFILSSKKLLLSDSGFYLCAWRTAGTRGETQYFGPGTRLLVL.

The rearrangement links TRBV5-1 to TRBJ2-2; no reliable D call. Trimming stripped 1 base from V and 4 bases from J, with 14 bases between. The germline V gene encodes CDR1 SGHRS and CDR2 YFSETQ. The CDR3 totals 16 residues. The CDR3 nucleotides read TGCGCCAGCAGCTTGTCGGCCTGGCGGAGCACCGGGGAGCTGTTTTTT. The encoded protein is CASSLSAWRSTGELFF.

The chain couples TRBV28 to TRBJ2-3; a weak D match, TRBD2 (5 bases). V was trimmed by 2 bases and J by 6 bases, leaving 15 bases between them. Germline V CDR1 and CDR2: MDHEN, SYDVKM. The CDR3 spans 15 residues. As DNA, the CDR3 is TGTGCCAGCAGTTTAGCGGGCCCCATCGGGGATACGCAGTATTTT. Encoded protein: CASSLAGPIGDTQYF.

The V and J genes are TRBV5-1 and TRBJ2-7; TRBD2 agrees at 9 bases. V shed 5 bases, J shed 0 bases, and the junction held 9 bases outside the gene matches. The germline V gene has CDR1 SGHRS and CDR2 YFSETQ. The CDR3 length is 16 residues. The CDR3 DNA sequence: TGCGCCAGCAGTCCATTCCTTAGCGGGAGCTCCTACGAGCAGTACTTC. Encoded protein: CASSPFLSGSSYEQYF. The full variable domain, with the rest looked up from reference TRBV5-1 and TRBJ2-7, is KAGVTQTPRYLIKTRGQQVTLSCSPISGHRSVSWYQQTPGQGLQFLFEYFSETQRNKGNFPGRFSGRQFSNSRSEMNVSTLELGDSALYLCASSPFLSGSSYEQYFGPGTRLTVT.

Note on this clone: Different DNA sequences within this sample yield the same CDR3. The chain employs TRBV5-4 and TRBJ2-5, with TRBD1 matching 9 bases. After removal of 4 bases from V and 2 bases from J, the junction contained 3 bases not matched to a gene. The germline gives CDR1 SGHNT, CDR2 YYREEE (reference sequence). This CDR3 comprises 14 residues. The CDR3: CASSRDRGQETQYF. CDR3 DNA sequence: TGTGCCAGCAGCAGAGACAGGGGGCAAGAGACCCAGTACTTC.

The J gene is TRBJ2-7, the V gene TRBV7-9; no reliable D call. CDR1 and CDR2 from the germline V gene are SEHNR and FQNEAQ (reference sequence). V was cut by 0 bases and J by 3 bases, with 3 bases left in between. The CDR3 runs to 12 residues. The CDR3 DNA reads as TGTGCCAGCAGCTTAGCGTACTACGAGCAGTACTTC. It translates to CASSLAYYEQYF.

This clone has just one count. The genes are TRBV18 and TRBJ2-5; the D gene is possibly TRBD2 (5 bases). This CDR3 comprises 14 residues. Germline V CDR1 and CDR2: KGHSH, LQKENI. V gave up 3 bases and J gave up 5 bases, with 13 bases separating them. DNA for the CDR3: TGTGCCAGCTCACCTGGACTTGTAGACGAGACCCAGTACTTC. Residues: CASSPGLVDETQYF.

CDR3 amino acids: CASMGADPNYGYTF. In DNA, the CDR3 is TGTGCCAGCATGGGGGCAGACCCTAACTATGGCTACACCTTC. V gene TRBV28 combines with J gene TRBJ1-2; TRBD1 is a possible D gene (6 bases). The length of the CDR3 is 14 residues. Germline CDR1 MDHEN, CDR2 SYDVKM. V gave up 7 bases and J gave up 0 bases, with 12 bases separating them.

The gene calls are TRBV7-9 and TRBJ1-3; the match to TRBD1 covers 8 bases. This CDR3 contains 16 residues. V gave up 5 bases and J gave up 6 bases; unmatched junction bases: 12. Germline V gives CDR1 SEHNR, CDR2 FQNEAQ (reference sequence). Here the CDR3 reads CASSPGTGHLLNTIYF. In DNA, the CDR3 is TGTGCCAGCAGCCCGGGGACAGGCCACCTACTAAACACCATATATTTT.

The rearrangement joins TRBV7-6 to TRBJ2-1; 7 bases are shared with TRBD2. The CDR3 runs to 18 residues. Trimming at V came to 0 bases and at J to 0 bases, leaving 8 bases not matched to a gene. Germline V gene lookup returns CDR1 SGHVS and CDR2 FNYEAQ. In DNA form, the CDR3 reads TGTGCCAGCAGCTTAGCGGTAGCGGGTTATAGCTCCTACAATGAGCAGTTCTTC. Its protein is CASSLAVAGYSSYNEQFF.

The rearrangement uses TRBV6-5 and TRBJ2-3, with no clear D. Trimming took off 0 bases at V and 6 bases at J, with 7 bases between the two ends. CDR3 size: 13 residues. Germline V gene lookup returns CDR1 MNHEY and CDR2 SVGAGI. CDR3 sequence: CASSYSLTDTQYF. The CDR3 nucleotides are TGTGCCAGCAGTTACTCCCTAACTGATACGCAGTATTTT.

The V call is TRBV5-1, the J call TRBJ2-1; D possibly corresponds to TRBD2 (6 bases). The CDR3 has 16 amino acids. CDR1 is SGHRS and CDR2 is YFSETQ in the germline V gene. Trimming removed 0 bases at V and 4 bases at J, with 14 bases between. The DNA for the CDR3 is TGCGCCAGCAGCTTGGGACATAGCGGAGAGTACAATGAGCAGTTCTTC. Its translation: CASSLGHSGEYNEQFF.